A single T cell receptor (beta chain) is shown here with its context. Its antigen is unidentified. At one end the junction does not follow the germline gene, possibly because of a read error. Per germline, CDR1 SGDLS and CDR2 YYNGEE. This CDR3 contains 14 residues. The entry originates in a study of blood T cells in healthy people across ages. Notes on the study in general: Donor CMV infection status was unknown, possibly confounding age-related changes in expanded clonotypes.

The authors ran a second PCR of about 7 to 11 cycles using a sample-barcoded 5' primer and a J-beta primer mix. In TCRdb, the 5' RACE reads were re-called with MiXCR into one record per CDR3 protein. The sample includes approximately 1.5 million distinct CDR3 sequences, roughly 32% of them seen just once. This chain connects TRBV9 to TRBJ2-7; the D is unclear. The TCR was taken from a woman aged 25-40 years in good health. The sample was blood. DNA of the CDR3: TGTGTCAGCAGCGTAGCTAACGGTGCCTACGAGCAGTACTTC. Residues: CVSSVANGAYEQYF.